These 6 T cell receptor beta chains share one sample of origin, sequenced in a study of CD8+CD57+ T cells in acquired aplastic anemia. By flow cytometry, patients selected for sequencing had shown an expansion of CD8+CD57+ cells. Genomic DNA provided the template from which TCR beta VDJ and CDR3 profiles were obtained. TCRdb independently ran MiXCR on the reads; one entry per CDR3 protein. Among 100,000 to 150,000 distinct CDR3 sequences listed, 55% to 70% were seen once. The sequencing input was sorted CD4+, CD8+, or CD8+CD57+ T cells (not recorded which) from PBMCs. The receptor source for this set is a human donor with aplastic anemia.

J is TRBJ1-2 and V is TRBV12-3 or TRBV12-4; 9 bases are shared with TRBD1. This CDR3 region has 17 residues. V dropped 4 bases and J dropped 1; count of bases not matched to a gene: 10. This chain's CDR3 is CASSYPGQGPYNYGYTF. In nucleotides, the CDR3 is TGTGCCAGCAGTTACCCGGGACAGGGCCCCTATAACTATGGCTACACCTTC.

This clonotype has more than one count but fewer than ten. This chain joins TRBV28 and TRBJ2-4, with 8 bases fitting TRBD1. The ends lost 6 bases at V and 0 bases at J; junction bases unmatched: 10. CDR1 is MDHEN, CDR2 SYDVKM, per germline. This CDR3 has 17 amino acids. CDR3 DNA sequence: TGTGCCAGCAGCTCAGGGGGCCGGATCCTAGCCAAAAACATTCAGTACTTC. Protein product: CASSSGGRILAKNIQYF.

This clonotype was seen at least ten times. The chain carries TRBV29-1 and TRBJ2-7; the match to TRBD1 covers 7 bases. V was clipped by 3 bases and J by 3 bases; unmatched bases: 2. The CDR3 is 12 residues long. Germline CDR1 reads SQVTM; CDR2 reads ANQGSEA. The CDR3 reads CSVDQGDYEQYF. Here the CDR3 DNA reads TGCAGCGTTGACCAGGGGGACTACGAGCAGTACTTC.

The J gene is TRBJ1-2, the V gene TRBV5-6; no reliable D call. Germline V gives CDR1 SGHDT, CDR2 YYEEEE. This CDR3 has 16 amino acids. Written as DNA, the CDR3 is TGTGCTAGAGATCAGGTCAACCAATTGCCCCTCTATGGCTACACCTTC. As protein: CARDQVNQLPLYGYTF.

The chain couples TRBV4-1 to TRBJ1-2; D not certain. The CDR3 contains 16 residues. The germline V gene encodes CDR1 MGHRA and CDR2 YSYEKL. V lost 2 bases to trimming and J lost 3 bases, with 16 bases between them. This CDR3 reads CASSQPTGYMDYGYTF. CDR3 sequence (DNA): TGCGCCAGCAGCCAACCCACGGGGTACATGGACTATGGCTACACCTTC.

This clonotype was recorded many times. The chain employs TRBV15 and TRBJ2-6, with D possibly being TRBD1 (6 bases). V lost 5 bases, J lost 2 bases, and 10 bases lay in between. Germline V gives CDR1 LNHNV, CDR2 YYDKDF (reference sequence). This CDR3 comprises 15 residues. In DNA, the CDR3 is TGTGCCACCAGCGGGCGACAGGCTGGGGCCAACGTCCTGACTTTC. Residues: CATSGRQAGANVLTF.